Listed below are T cell receptor beta chains from one sample, sequenced in a study of T cell responses to AZD1222 COVID-19 vaccine. Some clones are missing from TCRdb's copy, which holds only in-frame ones; the method was immunoSEQ multiplex PCR. The sample holds about 150,000 clones, roughly 90% seen once. The input for sequencing was peripheral blood, taken on day 0 of AZD1222 vaccination. The receptors stem from an adult in good health. Each CDR3 is given with its conserved first and last residue. D genes are given only for firm matches. Clone size appears in some rows only: once, few, many, or a class for an expanded clone.

j_gene	abundance	v_gene	d_gene	CDR3nt	CDR3aa
TRBJ2-2	NA	TRBV3-1/TRBV3-2	NA	TGTGCCAGCAGCCGGAGAACTGGCGGGGAGCTGTTTTTT	CASSRRTGGELFF
TRBJ2-2	NA	TRBV12-5	NA	TGTGCTAGTGCCTTGAGCGGCAACACCGGGGAGCTGTTTTTT	CASALSGNTGELFF
TRBJ1-1	NA	TRBV9	NA	TGTGCCAGCAGCGTCGGAACAGGGTCGAACACTGAAGCTTTCTTT	CASSVGTGSNTEAFF
TRBJ2-2	once	TRBV7-3	NA	TGTGCCAGCAGCTTCAACACCGGGGAGCTGTTTTTT	CASSFNTGELFF
TRBJ2-5	NA	TRBV18	TRBD2	TGTGCCAGCTCACCTCGGACTAGCGGGAGTTGGGAGACCCAGTACTTC	CASSPRTSGSWETQYF
TRBJ1-2	NA	TRBV7-2	TRBD1	TGTGCCAGCAGCTCCTGGACAGGGTCGACCTATGGCTACACCTTC	CASSSWTGSTYGYTF
TRBJ2-7	NA	TRBV28	NA	TGTGCCACCTCGGGGTACGAGCAGTACTTC	CATSGYEQYF
TRBJ1-2	NA	TRBV29-1	NA	TGCAGCGGAGAGACAGGACCTTATGGCTACACCTTC	CSGETGPYGYTF
TRBJ1-1	NA	TRBV11-2	NA	TGTGCCAGCAGCTGGGGTACAGTGAACACTGAAGCTTTCTTT	CASSWGTVNTEAFF
TRBJ1-2	NA	TRBV27	NA	TGTGCCAGCAGTTTAAAAGGCTATGGCTACACCTTC	CASSLKGYGYTF
TRBJ1-6	NA	TRBV27	NA	TGTGCCAGCAGCCACATGGATCGTTCACCCCTCCACTTT	CASSHMDRSPLHF
TRBJ1-5	NA	TRBV19	NA	TGTGCCAGTAGTGGGGGACAAAGCGGTCAGCCCCAGCATTTT	CASSGGQSGQPQHF
TRBJ2-1	NA	TRBV9	TRBD2	TGTGCCAGCGCTCTAACGCTAGCGGGGGGTAGTGGTGAGCAGTTCTTC	CASALTLAGGSGEQFF
TRBJ2-3	NA	TRBV2	NA	TGTGCCAGCAGTGGGTCAGGGGTCGGTCCAGATACGCAGTATTTT	CASSGSGVGPDTQYF
TRBJ2-2	NA	TRBV9	NA	TGTGCCAGCAGCGCGACTGTTAACACCGGGGAGCTGTTTTTT	CASSATVNTGELFF
TRBJ1-6	once	TRBV18	NA	TGTGCCAGCTCACCGCCTTCAGTGCAGGCTTATAATTCACCCCTCCACTTT	CASSPPSVQAYNSPLHF
TRBJ1-1	NA	TRBV27	NA	TGTGCCAGCAGTTTATCGTGGCGCGGGGACACTGAAGCTTTCTTT	CASSLSWRGDTEAFF
TRBJ2-3	once	TRBV9	TRBD2	TGTGCCAGCAGCCGTAGCGGGGGGGGCACAGATACGCAGTATTTT	CASSRSGGGTDTQYF
TRBJ1-6	NA	TRBV5-8	TRBD1	TGTGCCAGCAGCCACTGGACAGGGAATTCACCCCTCCACTTT	CASSHWTGNSPLHF
TRBJ1-4	NA	TRBV9	NA	TGTGCCAGCAGCCGGGGGGACGGACGACCTGCAACTAATGAAAAACTGTTTTTT	CASSRGDGRPATNEKLFF
TRBJ2-7	NA	TRBV7-6	TRBD2	TGTGCCAGCACCGTAGCGGGAGGGCCTGGCGAGCAGTACTTC	CASTVAGGPGEQYF
TRBJ2-7	NA	TRBV7-2	TRBD2	TGTGCCAGCAGCTTACTAGCGGGCCTGGGAGGGCAGTACTTC	CASSLLAGLGGQYF